One T cell receptor beta chain is described in this entry. This sample is drawn from a study of blood T cell repertoires in COVID-19. Overall study context: Acute and convalescent COVID-19 specimens originated in the United States, Italy and Spain. PBMCs, B-cell-depleted T cells, or T cells were the source of the cDNA or gDNA that made up the material.

The junction had 10 bases not matched to a gene; V was cut back by 5 bases and J by 11 bases. This CDR3 contains 15 residues. Germline CDR1 and CDR2: MGHDK and SYGVNS. Authors' processing steps: Estimates of nucleated cell counts were drawn from the amplification of reference gene primers. Measured with immunoSEQ multiplex PCR; TCRdb has only the in-frame clones, and not every one. The V and J calls and clone size come from that table; D and trimming were worked out from the DNA. There are a few hundred thousand clones in the sample; roughly 80% occur only once, and about 10% lies in the top ten. The chain carries TRBV25-1 and TRBJ2-1, with TRBD1 matching 12 bases. Material for sequencing was peripheral blood. The TCR was taken from a woman of 80 years or more with acute or convalescent COVID-19. The CDR3 nucleotides read TGTGCCAGCAGTCTACCGCCGGGACAGGGGGCTCAGCAGTTCTTC. This gives the protein CASSLPPGQGAQQFF.